A single sample gave rise to the 21 T cell receptor beta chains below, sequenced in a study of blood T cell repertoires in COVID-19. This table comes from immunoSEQ multiplex PCR, and its TCRdb copy is limited to in-frame clones, with some not included. The sample shows more than 80,000 clones, about 80% of them seen only once. The specimen sequenced was peripheral blood. Source of these receptors: a human donor in a cohort sampled during active COVID-19.

J is TRBJ1-1 and V is TRBV11-3, with TRBD1 identical over 9 bases. There are 15 residues in the CDR3. The ends lost 3 bases at V and 2 bases at J; junction bases unmatched: 4. The germline V gene has CDR1 SGHNT and CDR2 YENEEA. The DNA of the CDR3 is TGTGCCAGCAGCTTGGGACAGGGCCACAACACTGAAGCTTTCTTT. This sequence encodes CASSLGQGHNTEAFF.

This chain connects TRBV30 to TRBJ1-1; perhaps TRBD1 as D (6 bases). The CDR3 extends over 13 amino acids. Per the germline V gene, CDR1 is GTSNPN and CDR2 is SVGIG (reference sequence). Between the trimmed V and J ends, which lost 3 bases and 0 bases, there was a span of 8 bases. The CDR3 is CAWRGQLNTEAFF. DNA of the CDR3: TGTGCCTGGAGAGGACAGCTGAACACTGAAGCTTTCTTT. Using reference TRBV30 and TRBJ1-1 for the parts outside the CDR3, the full variable domain is SQTIHQWPATLVQPVGSPLSLECTVEGTSNPNLYWYRQAAGRGLQLLFYSVGIGQISSEVPQNLSASRPQDRQFILSSKKLLLSDSGFYLCAWRGQLNTEAFFGQGTRLTVV.

The genes are TRBV11-2 and TRBJ2-1; 8 bases align to TRBD2. Trimming removed 5 bases from V and 7 bases from J; junction bases left unmatched: 16. The CDR3 extends over 17 amino acids. CDR1 is SGHAT and CDR2 is FQNNGV in the germline V gene. CDR3 DNA sequence: TGTGCCAGCAGCCTAATGGCGGGACTAGTGGGCTATAATGAGCAGTTCTTC. As protein: CASSLMAGLVGYNEQFF.

The chain recombines TRBV10-3 with TRBJ1-2, with D tentatively TRBD1 (5 bases). V was trimmed by 11 bases and J by 6 bases, leaving 25 bases between them. Germline-derived CDR1 and CDR2 are ENHRY and SYGVKD. The CDR3 extends over 15 amino acids. This CDR3 reads CAVWDPGRSADGYTF. The CDR3, as DNA: TGTGCCGTGTGGGACCCCGGGAGGTCAGCGGATGGCTACACCTTC.

The CDR3 DNA reads TGTGCCAGCAGCTACGGGACTAGCGGGACCTCCTACGAGCAGTACTTC. Residues: CASSYGTSGTSYEQYF. This chain joins TRBV7-9 and TRBJ2-7, with 13 bases aligning to TRBD2. Trimming cost V 4 bases and J 0 bases; bases outside gene matches: 3. The CDR3 consists of 16 residues. Germline V gives CDR1 SEHNR, CDR2 FQNEAQ (reference sequence).

In this sample, this clone turned up once. This CDR3 reads CASSTKGASQPQHF. CDR3 sequence (DNA): TGTGCCAGCAGTACTAAGGGGGCCAGTCAGCCCCAGCATTTT. The chain has TRBV2 and TRBJ1-5, with 7 bases matching TRBD1. This CDR3 is built from 14 residues. V dropped 5 bases and J dropped 6; count of bases not matched to a gene: 7. CDR1 SNHLY and CDR2 FYNNEI come from the germline V gene.

The chain joins TRBV9 to TRBJ1-1, with D possibly TRBD1 on 5 matching bases. Trimming pared 4 bases from V and 6 bases from J, leaving 13 bases between. Germline assignment: CDR1 SGDLS and CDR2 YYNGEE. The CDR3 is made up of 13 amino acids. The CDR3 DNA reads TGTGCCAGCAGCCTGGGGACTAGGTCTGAAGCTTTCTTT. It encodes CASSLGTRSEAFF.

This clone was seen only once. V gene TRBV3-1 (or the pseudogene TRBV3-2) combines with J gene TRBJ2-5; 9 nucleotides align to TRBD2. The CDR3 loop spans 15 amino acids. V dropped 6 bases and J dropped 7; count of bases not matched to a gene: 12. Per germline, CDR1 LGHDT and CDR2 YNNKEL (reference sequence). As DNA, the CDR3 is TGTGCCAGCAGAATCCGTAGCGGGGGAACGGGGACCCAGTACTTC. It specifies CASRIRSGGTGTQYF.

V gene TRBV7-2 combines with J gene TRBJ2-2, with 12 bases lining up with TRBD2. This CDR3 is 18 amino acids long. Germline trimming cut 5 bases from V and 0 bases from J; bases unmatched to any gene: 7. The germline CDR1 and CDR2 sequences are SGHTA and FQGNSA. The CDR3 region has the DNA TGTGCCAGCAGCCGCGGACTAGCGGGATCAGCGAACACCGGGGAGCTGTTTTTT. It translates to CASSRGLAGSANTGELFF.

The CDR3, as DNA: TGTGCCAGCAGCTTAGGACCTAGCGGGAGCGTCTACGAGCAGTACTTC. Protein product: CASSLGPSGSVYEQYF. The chain couples TRBV5-6 to TRBJ2-7; 10 positions match TRBD2. This CDR3 spans 16 amino acids. Germline CDR1 and CDR2: SGHDT and YYEEEE. V shed 2 bases and J 3 bases; nucleotides not matched to a gene: 8.

The chain carries TRBV5-1 and TRBJ1-1, with D perhaps matching TRBD1 (6 bases). There are 15 residues in the CDR3. V gave up 4 bases and J gave up 6 bases, with 19 bases separating them. Germline-derived CDR1 and CDR2 are SGHRS and YFSETQ. CDR3 sequence (DNA): TGCGCCAGCAGCCCCGACGGGGGGCCAAGGGCTGAAGCTTTCTTT. This encodes CASSPDGGPRAEAFF.

This chain uses TRBV28 with TRBJ2-7; 7 bases are a match to TRBD1. V lost 6 bases to trimming and J lost 2 bases; unmatched junction nucleotides: 10. Germline V CDR1 and CDR2: MDHEN, SYDVKM. The CDR3 has 15 residues. DNA of the CDR3: TGTGCCAGCAGACCCGCCCGGACAGGCGCCTACGAGCAGTACTTC. It codes for CASRPARTGAYEQYF.

V is TRBV18 and J is TRBJ2-7; 11 bases line up with TRBD1. Germline V gives CDR1 KGHSH, CDR2 LQKENI. This CDR3 spans 15 amino acids. V shed 2 bases and J 4 bases; nucleotides not matched to a gene: 4. The DNA for the CDR3 is TGTGCCAGCTCACCAGGGACAGGGGGTCTTTACGAGCAGTACTTC. This gives the protein CASSPGTGGLYEQYF. The complete variable domain, with remaining parts taken from reference TRBV18 and TRBJ2-7, reads NAGVMQNPRHLVRRRGQEARLRCSPMKGHSHVYWYRQLPEEGLKFMVYLQKENIIDESGMPKERFSAEFPKEGPSILRIQQVVRGDSAAYFCASSPGTGGLYEQYFGPGTRLTVT.

CDR3 DNA sequence: TGTGCCAGTAGTATTGGGGCTGGCTACCAAGAGACCCAGTACTTC. It specifies CASSIGAGYQETQYF. The V and J genes are TRBV19 and TRBJ2-5; possibly TRBD1 for D (5 bases). V was cut by 3 bases and J by 0 bases, with 11 bases left in between. Germline CDR1 LNHDA, CDR2 SQIVND (reference sequence). CDR3 size: 15 residues.

This clone was counted once. The chain recombines TRBV9 with TRBJ1-1, with D possibly being TRBD1 (5 bases). V dropped 0 bases and J dropped 5 bases, with 11 bases sitting between them. Looked up from germline, CDR1 is SGDLS and CDR2 is YYNGEE. The CDR3 runs 14 residues. CDR3: CASSVDQGFTEAFF. CDR3 nucleotide sequence: TGTGCCAGCAGCGTAGATCAGGGTTTTACTGAAGCTTTCTTT.

V usage is TRBV6-6 and J usage is TRBJ1-5, with 8 bases fitting TRBD1. The CDR3 spans 15 residues. Germline V gene lookup returns CDR1 MNHNY and CDR2 SVGAGI (reference sequence). J gave up 7 bases and V 5 bases, and 10 bases lay outside the gene matches. The CDR3 reads CASSRNDRGPQPQHF. The CDR3 DNA follows: TGTGCCAGCAGTAGGAACGACAGGGGTCCGCAGCCCCAGCATTTT.

The CDR3 bases are TGTGCCAGCAGCCTAGCGGGGGGCGGAGAGCAGTTCTTC. Its translation is CASSLAGGGEQFF. This chain uses TRBV3-1 (or the pseudogene TRBV3-2) with TRBJ2-1, with TRBD2 matching 10 bases. Unmatched junction bases numbered 4, after V lost 4 bases and J lost 10 bases. The germline V gene has CDR1 LGHDT and CDR2 YNNKEL (reference sequence). The CDR3 sequence is 13 residues long.

The rearrangement uses TRBV7-9 and TRBJ2-3; TRBD2 matches at 11 bases. Unmatched junction bases numbered 13, after V lost 0 bases and J lost 5 bases. Germline assignment: CDR1 SEHNR and CDR2 FQNEAQ (reference sequence). The CDR3 has 19 amino acids. Here the CDR3 reads CASSLAPSLLAGERDTQYF. The CDR3 nucleotides are TGTGCCAGCAGCTTAGCTCCCTCCTTACTAGCGGGAGAGCGAGATACGCAGTATTTT.

The chain links TRBV28 to TRBJ2-5; D uncertain. CDR1 and CDR2 (germline): MDHEN, SYDVKM. The CDR3 totals 14 residues. V was shortened by 1 base and J by 5 bases, with 11 bases between the two germline ends. The DNA for the CDR3 is TGTGCCAGCAGTTTATATAGCAGTGGCGAGACCCAGTACTTC. It codes for CASSLYSSGETQYF.

The chain joins TRBV28 to TRBJ2-3, with 10 bases lining up with TRBD2. V lost 6 bases, J lost 2 bases, and 14 bases stayed unmatched. The germline V gene has CDR1 MDHEN and CDR2 SYDVKM. The CDR3 is 18 residues long. The CDR3 bases are TGTGCCAGCAGCCAGTCCCCCTCTCTAGCGGGGGCCACAGATACGCAGTATTTT. Its protein is CASSQSPSLAGATDTQYF.

In its sample, this clone was seen once. This chain uses TRBV27 with TRBJ2-1; TRBD2 aligns across 11 bases. Trimming removed 6 bases from V and 6 bases from J; junction bases left unmatched: 7. Germline values: CDR1 MNHEY, CDR2 SMNVEV (reference sequence). The CDR3 sequence is 15 residues long. CDR3 sequence: CASSAYTSGGNEQFF. In nucleotides, the CDR3 is TGTGCCAGCAGCGCCTATACTAGCGGGGGCAATGAGCAGTTCTTC.